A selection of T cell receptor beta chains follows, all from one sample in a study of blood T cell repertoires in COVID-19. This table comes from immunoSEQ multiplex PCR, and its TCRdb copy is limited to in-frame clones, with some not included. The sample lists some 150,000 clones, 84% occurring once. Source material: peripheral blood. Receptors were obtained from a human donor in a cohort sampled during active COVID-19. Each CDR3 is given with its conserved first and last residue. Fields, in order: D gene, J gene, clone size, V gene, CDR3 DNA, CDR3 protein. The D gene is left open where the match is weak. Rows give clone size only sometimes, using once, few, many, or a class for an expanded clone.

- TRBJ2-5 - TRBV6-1 TGTGCCAGCAGTGAAGCCTCGGAGATGTGGAAAGAGACCCAGTACTTC CASSEASEMWKETQYF
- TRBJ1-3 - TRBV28 TGTGCCAGCAGTTTGCAGGGGCTTGGTGGAAACACCATATATTTT CASSLQGLGGNTIYF
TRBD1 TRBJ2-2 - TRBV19 TGTGCCAGTAACGCCGGACAGGGGGCATACGGGGAGCTGTTTTTT CASNAGQGAYGELFF
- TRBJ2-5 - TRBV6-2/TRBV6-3 TGTGCCAGCAGTGACCCAGGGTTAGAGACCCAGTACTTC CASSDPGLETQYF
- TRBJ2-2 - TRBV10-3 TGTGCCATCAGTGACTCTACCGGGGAGCTGTTTTTT CAISDSTGELFF
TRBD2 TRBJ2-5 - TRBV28 TGTGCCAGCAGTTCCTCTAGCGGGGGGGCTGGTGAGACCCAGTACTTC CASSSSSGGAGETQYF
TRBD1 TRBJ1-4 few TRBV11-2 TGTGCCAGCACCCAATTTGGACAGGGAGATGAAAAACTGTTTTTT CASTQFGQGDEKLFF
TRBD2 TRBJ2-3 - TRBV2 TGTGCCAGCAGTGACGCTAGCGGGGACACAGATACGCAGTATTTT CASSDASGDTDTQYF
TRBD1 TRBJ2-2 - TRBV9 TGTGCCAGCAGCACCGGACAGGGGGCGACCGGGGAGCTGTTTTTT CASSTGQGATGELFF
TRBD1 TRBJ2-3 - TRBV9 TGTGCCAGCAGCGTACCCAGTACCGCGACAGGGTTCACAGATACGCAGTATTTT CASSVPSTATGFTDTQYF
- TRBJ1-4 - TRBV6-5 TGTGCCAGCAGTTACTCCGGGACTGAAAATGAAAAACTGTTTTTT CASSYSGTENEKLFF
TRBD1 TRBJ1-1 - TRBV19 TGTGCCAGTAGCCTTAGGGGCAGGGGGGACACTGAAGCTTTCTTT CASSLRGRGDTEAFF
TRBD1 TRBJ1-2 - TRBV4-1 TGCGCCAGCAGCCAAGAAACGACGGGACAGGGGGCCCATGGCTACACCTTC CASSQETTGQGAHGYTF
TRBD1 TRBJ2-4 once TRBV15 TGTGCCACCACTCGGGACAGGGGACCCACCCAAAACATTCAGTACTTC CATTRDRGPTQNIQYF
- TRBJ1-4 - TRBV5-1 TGCGCCAGCAGCTCCGGACGGGGATATAATGAAAAACTGTTTTTT CASSSGRGYNEKLFF
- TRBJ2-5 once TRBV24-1 TGTGCCACCAGTGAGATCACAGGGCCCTTCCAAGAGACCCAGTACTTC CATSEITGPFQETQYF
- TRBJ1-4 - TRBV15 TGTGCCACCAGCAGAGATTGGGAGGGGGACGAAAAACTGTTTTTT CATSRDWEGDEKLFF
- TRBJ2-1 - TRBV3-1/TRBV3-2 TGTGCCAGCAGCCAATGGGGGCTGGCAGAAGACAATGAGCAGTTCTTC CASSQWGLAEDNEQFF
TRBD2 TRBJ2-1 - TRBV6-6 TGTGCCAGCAGCTGGGGGGGGAGCTCCTACAATGAGCAGTTCTTC CASSWGGSSYNEQFF
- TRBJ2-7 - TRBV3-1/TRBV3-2 TGTGCCAGCAGCCATCGGGGCTCCTACGAGCAGTACTTC CASSHRGSYEQYF
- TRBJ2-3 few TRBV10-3 TGTGCCACTCTACGGAGGGGCGCGGGAGATACGCAGTATTTT CATLRRGAGDTQYF
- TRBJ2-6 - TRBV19 TGTGCCAGTAGCCAGGAACACCTAGCTCCCAACGTCCTGACTTTC CASSQEHLAPNVLTF
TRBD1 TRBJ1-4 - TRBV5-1 TGCGCCAGCAGCTTGGACAGGGGGCAGGATGAAAAACTGTTTTTT CASSLDRGQDEKLFF
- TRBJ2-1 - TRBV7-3 TGTGCCAGCAGCTTAAATAGGGTAGGGGCTCTCAATGAGCAGTTCTTC CASSLNRVGALNEQFF
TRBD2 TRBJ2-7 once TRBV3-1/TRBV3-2 TGTGCCAGCAGGAAGGGTAGCGGGGGATCCTACGAGCAGTACTTC CASRKGSGGSYEQYF
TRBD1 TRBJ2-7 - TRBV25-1 TGTGCCAGCCAGGGGACAGGGGGCTACGAGCAGTACTTC CASQGTGGYEQYF
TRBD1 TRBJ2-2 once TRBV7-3 TGTGCCAGCAGCCGCCCTACGACAGGGGGCACCGGGGAGCTGTTTTTT CASSRPTTGGTGELFF
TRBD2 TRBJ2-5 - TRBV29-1 TGCAGCCTGTGGGAGGGAGAGACCCAGTACTTC CSLWEGETQYF
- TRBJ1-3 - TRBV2 TGTGCCAGCAGCAGTAAGCGCGGGGGCTCTGGAAACACCATATATTTT CASSSKRGGSGNTIYF
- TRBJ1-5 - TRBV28 TGTGCCAGCATAACAGGCCATAGCAATCAGCCCCAGCATTTT CASITGHSNQPQHF
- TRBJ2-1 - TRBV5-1 TGCGCCAGCAGCGCAGGGCCGAGCTCCTACAATGAGCAGTTCTTC CASSAGPSSYNEQFF
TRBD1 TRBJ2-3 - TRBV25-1 TGTGCCAGCAGTGAAGGGACAGGTACTTCGCCCACAGATACGCAGTATTTT CASSEGTGTSPTDTQYF
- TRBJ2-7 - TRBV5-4 TGTGCCAGCAGCCTCACAGGGTTTGGCTACGAGCAGTACTTC CASSLTGFGYEQYF
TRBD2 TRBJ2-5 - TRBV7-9 TGTGCCAGCAGCTCTCTTCTAGCGGGAGTCGGAGAGACCCAGTACTTC CASSSLLAGVGETQYF
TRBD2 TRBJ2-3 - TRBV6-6 TGTGCCAGCAGAAGACCGGGGGGGCAAGATACGCAGTATTTT CASRRPGGQDTQYF